This T cell receptor (beta chain) was captured in a study of human T cells and chemical hapten exposure. In its sample, this clonotype was seen many times. The V segment lost 2 bases and the J segment 5 bases; nucleotides outside the gene matches: 2. This CDR3 is 14 amino acids long. CDR1 and CDR2 from the germline V gene are MNHEY and SVGAGI. Noted time point: patch test 1, 2 weeks after DPC sensitization. Treatment reported: therapeutic diphenylcyclopropenone sensitization with weekly scalp DPC. The library tagged each cDNA molecule with unique molecular identifiers. TCRdb itself ran the RACE reads through MiXCR, one entry per CDR3 protein. The sample shows 45,000 to 60,000 distinct CDR3 sequences, approximately 9.3% of them seen only once.

The chain uses TRBV6-5 and TRBJ2-2, with 7 bases aligning to TRBD1. This TCR derives from a woman in her 40s with alopecia areata. Some clones in this sample may be carry-over from other donors' samples. Sequencing was performed on whole blood, taken in connection with sensitization to the hapten diphenylcyclopropenone (DPC). CDR3 nucleotides: TGTGCCAGCAGTTACGGGACAGATACCGGGGAGCTGTTTTTT. The encoded protein is CASSYGTDTGELFF.